Listed below are T cell receptor beta chains from one sample, sequenced in a study of cytomegalovirus exposure and HLA in healthy donors. This table comes from immunoSEQ multiplex PCR, and its TCRdb copy is limited to in-frame clones, with some not included. The sample includes about 160,000 clones, more than 80% of them seen just once. The sequenced sample was PBMCs. The receptors come from a woman in her forties or fifties in good health and CMV-seronegative. CDR3s include the opening cysteine and the closing phenylalanine or tryptophan. Fields, in order: J gene, D gene, V gene, clone size, CDR3 length, CDR3 protein, CDR3 DNA. The D gene is left open where the match is weak. Clone size, where shown, is once, few, many, or a class for clones that have expanded.

J gene: TRBJ2-5
D gene: TRBD2
V gene: TRBV7-2
clone size: few
CDR3 length: 16
CDR3 protein: CASSPPGLAIGKTQYF
CDR3 DNA: TGTGCCAGCAGCCCACCGGGACTAGCGATTGGAAAGACCCAGTACTTC

J gene: TRBJ1-2
D gene: .
V gene: TRBV9
clone size: .
CDR3 length: 14
CDR3 protein: CASSVGQGNYGYTF
CDR3 DNA: TGTGCCAGCAGCGTAGGGCAGGGTAACTATGGCTACACCTTC

J gene: TRBJ1-4
D gene: TRBD1
V gene: TRBV7-2
clone size: .
CDR3 length: 15
CDR3 protein: CASSLTGTEGEKLFF
CDR3 DNA: TGTGCCAGCAGCTTAACCGGGACAGAGGGTGAAAAACTGTTTTTT

J gene: TRBJ2-7
D gene: .
V gene: TRBV18
clone size: .
CDR3 length: 12
CDR3 protein: CASSPSENEQYF
CDR3 DNA: TGTGCCAGCTCACCGTCCGAGAACGAGCAGTACTTC

J gene: TRBJ2-7
D gene: TRBD1
V gene: TRBV19
clone size: .
CDR3 length: 16
CDR3 protein: CASSPTGTGGSYEQYF
CDR3 DNA: TGTGCCAGTAGTCCCACCGGGACAGGGGGAAGCTACGAGCAGTACTTC

J gene: TRBJ1-2
D gene: .
V gene: TRBV7-8
clone size: .
CDR3 length: 16
CDR3 protein: CASSAGRQQGHYGYTF
CDR3 DNA: TGTGCCAGCAGCGCAGGTAGACAGCAAGGGCACTATGGCTACACCTTC

J gene: TRBJ2-1
D gene: TRBD2
V gene: TRBV5-1
clone size: .
CDR3 length: 12
CDR3 protein: CASSLDSGTQFF
CDR3 DNA: TGCGCCAGCAGCTTGGATAGCGGGACACAGTTCTTC

J gene: TRBJ1-5
D gene: .
V gene: TRBV6-5
clone size: .
CDR3 length: 12
CDR3 protein: CASSYRDTTQHF
CDR3 DNA: TGTGCCAGCAGTTACCGTGACACGACCCAGCATTTT

J gene: TRBJ2-2
D gene: .
V gene: TRBV7-3
clone size: .
CDR3 length: 13
CDR3 protein: CASSPSGTGELFF
CDR3 DNA: TGTGCCAGCAGCCCTTCGGGCACCGGGGAGCTGTTTTTT

J gene: TRBJ2-7
D gene: .
V gene: TRBV5-1
clone size: once
CDR3 length: 17
CDR3 protein: CASSLYEGGGIPYEQYF
CDR3 DNA: TGCGCCAGCAGCTTATATGAAGGGGGGGGTATCCCCTACGAGCAGTACTTC

J gene: TRBJ2-7
D gene: .
V gene: TRBV19
clone size: .
CDR3 length: 14
CDR3 protein: CASSTGASSYEQYF
CDR3 DNA: TGTGCCAGTAGTACAGGGGCGTCAAGCTACGAGCAGTACTTC

J gene: TRBJ2-4
D gene: TRBD2
V gene: TRBV7-9
clone size: .
CDR3 length: 17
CDR3 protein: CASSLGVSSGRGDIQYF
CDR3 DNA: TGTGCCAGCAGCTTAGGTGTTTCTAGCGGGAGGGGAGACATTCAGTACTTC

J gene: TRBJ1-1
D gene: .
V gene: TRBV4-1
clone size: .
CDR3 length: 16
CDR3 protein: CASSQSGGAVNTEAFF
CDR3 DNA: TGCGCCAGCAGCCAATCGGGGGGCGCGGTGAACACTGAAGCTTTCTTT

J gene: TRBJ2-5
D gene: TRBD1
V gene: TRBV18
clone size: .
CDR3 length: 13
CDR3 protein: CASSQGVRETQYF
CDR3 DNA: TGTGCCAGCTCGCAGGGGGTTCGGGAGACCCAGTACTTC

J gene: TRBJ1-3
D gene: .
V gene: TRBV15
clone size: once
CDR3 length: 15
CDR3 protein: CATSRDLGGGNTIYF
CDR3 DNA: TGTGCCACCAGCAGAGATCTGGGGGGGGGAAACACCATATATTTT

J gene: TRBJ2-1
D gene: .
V gene: TRBV10-3
clone size: .
CDR3 length: 11
CDR3 protein: CAISGHNEQFF
CDR3 DNA: TGTGCCATCAGTGGGCACAATGAGCAGTTCTTC

J gene: TRBJ1-5
D gene: TRBD1
V gene: TRBV7-2
clone size: .
CDR3 length: 14
CDR3 protein: CASSFRQGHQPQHF
CDR3 DNA: TGTGCCAGCAGCTTTAGACAGGGGCATCAGCCCCAGCATTTT

J gene: TRBJ2-5
D gene: TRBD1
V gene: TRBV19
clone size: few
CDR3 length: 15
CDR3 protein: CASSSGQVAQETQYF
CDR3 DNA: TGTGCCAGTAGTTCAGGACAGGTCGCCCAAGAGACCCAGTACTTC

J gene: TRBJ2-1
D gene: TRBD2
V gene: TRBV7-2
clone size: .
CDR3 length: 16
CDR3 protein: CASSLAFAGEFNEQFF
CDR3 DNA: TGTGCCAGCAGCTTAGCGTTTGCGGGAGAGTTCAATGAGCAGTTCTTC

J gene: TRBJ1-1
D gene: .
V gene: TRBV14
clone size: .
CDR3 length: 13
CDR3 protein: CASSREPTTEAFF
CDR3 DNA: TGTGCCAGCAGCCGAGAGCCTACCACTGAAGCTTTCTTT

J gene: TRBJ2-3
D gene: .
V gene: TRBV27
clone size: .
CDR3 length: 13
CDR3 protein: CASSDTGTDTQYF
CDR3 DNA: TGTGCCAGCAGTGACACCGGCACAGATACGCAGTATTTT

J gene: TRBJ1-3
D gene: .
V gene: TRBV7-2
clone size: few
CDR3 length: 14
CDR3 protein: CASSLGAEGNTIYF
CDR3 DNA: TGTGCCAGCAGCTTAGGGGCAGAGGGAAACACCATATATTTT

J gene: TRBJ2-1
D gene: .
V gene: TRBV7-2
clone size: .
CDR3 length: 13
CDR3 protein: CASSSEAVAEQFF
CDR3 DNA: TGTGCCAGCAGCTCAGAGGCTGTGGCTGAGCAGTTCTTC

J gene: TRBJ1-1
D gene: .
V gene: TRBV23-1
clone size: .
CDR3 length: 14
CDR3 protein: CASSDRTQDTEAFF
CDR3 DNA: TGCGCCAGCAGTGACAGAACCCAGGACACTGAAGCTTTCTTT

J gene: TRBJ2-3
D gene: TRBD1
V gene: TRBV2
clone size: .
CDR3 length: 16
CDR3 protein: CASRSRTGGSTDTQYF
CDR3 DNA: TGTGCCAGCAGGAGTAGGACAGGGGGCAGTACAGATACGCAGTATTTT

J gene: TRBJ2-7
D gene: .
V gene: TRBV5-8
clone size: .
CDR3 length: 15
CDR3 protein: CASSLGRGGSYEQYF
CDR3 DNA: TGTGCCAGCAGCTTGGGTAGGGGCGGCTCCTACGAGCAGTACTTC

J gene: TRBJ1-1
D gene: TRBD1
V gene: TRBV6-5
clone size: .
CDR3 length: 12
CDR3 protein: CASSYQGAEAFF
CDR3 DNA: TGTGCCAGCAGTTATCAGGGGGCTGAAGCTTTCTTT

J gene: TRBJ1-5
D gene: .
V gene: TRBV7-9
clone size: .
CDR3 length: 17
CDR3 protein: CASSTETGRYSNQPQHF
CDR3 DNA: TGTGCCAGCAGCACCGAGACAGGTCGATATAGCAATCAGCCCCAGCATTTT

J gene: TRBJ2-3
D gene: TRBD2
V gene: TRBV2
clone size: few
CDR3 length: 15
CDR3 protein: CASRVAGGPTDTQYF
CDR3 DNA: TGTGCCAGCAGGGTAGCGGGGGGCCCCACAGATACGCAGTATTTT

J gene: TRBJ2-7
D gene: .
V gene: TRBV5-1
clone size: .
CDR3 length: 14
CDR3 protein: CASTRTDRLYEQYF
CDR3 DNA: TGCGCCAGCACCCGGACAGACCGTTTATACGAGCAGTACTTC

J gene: TRBJ1-2
D gene: TRBD1
V gene: TRBV5-1
clone size: .
CDR3 length: 15
CDR3 protein: CASSLAGQGEYGYTF
CDR3 DNA: TGCGCCAGCAGCTTGGCCGGACAGGGAGAGTATGGCTACACCTTC

J gene: TRBJ1-1
D gene: .
V gene: TRBV19
clone size: .
CDR3 length: 17
CDR3 protein: CASSRTQSGVMNTEAFF
CDR3 DNA: TGTGCCAGTAGCCGTACTCAATCCGGGGTAATGAACACTGAAGCTTTCTTT

J gene: TRBJ1-4
D gene: TRBD1
V gene: TRBV29-1
clone size: .
CDR3 length: 13
CDR3 protein: CSVWTGENEKLFF
CDR3 DNA: TGCAGCGTGTGGACAGGGGAAAATGAAAAACTGTTTTTT

J gene: TRBJ1-1
D gene: .
V gene: TRBV7-9
clone size: .
CDR3 length: 14
CDR3 protein: CSSSLVPGYTEAFF
CDR3 DNA: TGTTCCAGCAGCTTAGTCCCGGGGTACACTGAAGCTTTCTTT

J gene: TRBJ2-7
D gene: TRBD1
V gene: TRBV6-5
clone size: few
CDR3 length: 15
CDR3 protein: CASCRGATGTYEQYF
CDR3 DNA: TGTGCCTCCTGTAGGGGTGCGACAGGGACCTACGAGCAGTACTTC

J gene: TRBJ1-3
D gene: .
V gene: TRBV4-1
clone size: few
CDR3 length: 13
CDR3 protein: CASSQDPGYTIYF
CDR3 DNA: TGCGCCAGCAGCCAAGATCCCGGGTACACCATATATTTT

J gene: TRBJ1-5
D gene: .
V gene: TRBV29-1
clone size: .
CDR3 length: 15
CDR3 protein: CSVEMGMRGNQPQHF
CDR3 DNA: TGCAGCGTTGAAATGGGAATGAGGGGCAATCAGCCCCAGCATTTT

J gene: TRBJ2-2
D gene: TRBD1
V gene: TRBV6-5
clone size: .
CDR3 length: 16
CDR3 protein: CASSYRGRGLSGELFF
CDR3 DNA: TGTGCCAGCAGTTACCGGGGCAGGGGGCTGTCCGGGGAGCTGTTTTTT

J gene: TRBJ2-5
D gene: .
V gene: TRBV4-3
clone size: many
CDR3 length: 14
CDR3 protein: CASSQDTGKETQYF
CDR3 DNA: TGCGCCAGCAGCCAAGATACAGGAAAGGAGACCCAGTACTTC

J gene: TRBJ1-2
D gene: TRBD1
V gene: TRBV27
clone size: few
CDR3 length: 15
CDR3 protein: CASSIMGQGAFGYTF
CDR3 DNA: TGTGCCAGCAGTATTATGGGACAGGGGGCGTTCGGCTACACCTTC

J gene: TRBJ2-1
D gene: TRBD2
V gene: TRBV28
clone size: .
CDR3 length: 16
CDR3 protein: CASSPGGGGGTNEQFF
CDR3 DNA: TGTGCCAGCAGTCCGGGGGGTGGGGGAGGGACGAATGAGCAGTTCTTC

J gene: TRBJ2-3
D gene: .
V gene: TRBV5-8
clone size: .
CDR3 length: 16
CDR3 protein: CASSLTGRASTDTQYF
CDR3 DNA: TGTGCCAGCAGCTTAACTGGGAGAGCTAGCACAGATACGCAGTATTTT

J gene: TRBJ2-7
D gene: .
V gene: TRBV10-1
clone size: .
CDR3 length: 14
CDR3 protein: CASSDPPESNEQYF
CDR3 DNA: TGCGCCAGCAGTGATCCCCCAGAATCCAACGAGCAGTACTTC

J gene: TRBJ1-5
D gene: TRBD1
V gene: TRBV18
clone size: .
CDR3 length: 15
CDR3 protein: CASSPGGLSNQPQHF
CDR3 DNA: TGTGCCAGCTCCCCAGGGGGCCTCAGCAATCAGCCCCAGCATTTT

J gene: TRBJ2-3
D gene: TRBD2
V gene: TRBV30
clone size: .
CDR3 length: 20
CDR3 protein: CAWSPFPGLAGRIGTDTQYF
CDR3 DNA: TGTGCCTGGAGTCCCTTTCCGGGACTAGCGGGGCGAATCGGCACAGATACGCAGTATTTT

J gene: TRBJ2-2
D gene: TRBD2
V gene: TRBV10-3
clone size: .
CDR3 length: 18
CDR3 protein: CAISESGSGGASTGELFF
CDR3 DNA: TGTGCCATCAGTGAGTCGGGAAGCGGGGGGGCCAGCACCGGGGAGCTGTTTTTT

J gene: TRBJ2-1
D gene: TRBD2
V gene: TRBV23-1
clone size: .
CDR3 length: 18
CDR3 protein: CASSQLGKGTGGYNEQFF
CDR3 DNA: TGCGCCAGCAGTCAACTGGGAAAAGGAACGGGAGGGTACAATGAGCAGTTCTTC

J gene: TRBJ2-2
D gene: .
V gene: TRBV19
clone size: .
CDR3 length: 13
CDR3 protein: CATDRWDTGELFF
CDR3 DNA: TGTGCCACCGACAGGTGGGACACCGGGGAGCTGTTTTTT

J gene: TRBJ2-7
D gene: TRBD1
V gene: TRBV7-2
clone size: .
CDR3 length: 17
CDR3 protein: CASSLWGGQGVSYEQYF
CDR3 DNA: TGTGCCAGCAGCTTATGGGGGGGACAGGGAGTTTCCTACGAGCAGTACTTC

J gene: TRBJ2-7
D gene: .
V gene: TRBV7-2
clone size: .
CDR3 length: 12
CDR3 protein: CASSFTLLEQYF
CDR3 DNA: TGTGCCAGCAGCTTCACTCTCCTAGAGCAGTACTTC

J gene: TRBJ2-3
D gene: TRBD2
V gene: TRBV7-2
clone size: .
CDR3 length: 18
CDR3 protein: CASSLKLAGGQPTDTQYF
CDR3 DNA: TGTGCCAGCAGCTTAAAACTAGCGGGGGGGCAGCCCACAGATACGCAGTATTTT

J gene: TRBJ2-4
D gene: .
V gene: TRBV20-1
clone size: once
CDR3 length: 11
CDR3 protein: CSAGQKNIQYF
CDR3 DNA: TGCAGTGCTGGACAGAAAAACATTCAGTACTTC

J gene: TRBJ2-5
D gene: TRBD2
V gene: TRBV7-6
clone size: .
CDR3 length: 14
CDR3 protein: CASSSRGDPETQYF
CDR3 DNA: TGTGCCAGCAGCTCACGGGGGGACCCGGAGACCCAGTACTTC

J gene: TRBJ2-6
D gene: TRBD1
V gene: TRBV11-2
clone size: .
CDR3 length: 18
CDR3 protein: CASSIRSGTGYGANVLTF
CDR3 DNA: TGTGCCAGCAGCATTAGGTCGGGGACAGGGTATGGGGCCAACGTCCTGACTTTC

J gene: TRBJ2-5
D gene: .
V gene: TRBV9
clone size: .
CDR3 length: 13
CDR3 protein: CASSPGGQETQYF
CDR3 DNA: TGTGCCAGCAGCCCCGGGGGCCAAGAGACCCAGTACTTC

J gene: TRBJ1-2
D gene: .
V gene: TRBV29-1
clone size: .
CDR3 length: 11
CDR3 protein: CSVGGGQGYTF
CDR3 DNA: TGCAGCGTTGGGGGGGGACAAGGCTACACCTTC